This is a list of T cell receptor beta chains from one sample in a study of OX40 agonist ivuxolimab in advanced cancers. Here immunoSEQ multiplex PCR was the method, and the copy in TCRdb shows in-frame clones only, minus some. The repertoire holds tens of thousands of clones, with around 84% as singletons. The sample was CD4+ or CD8+ T cells sorted from blood, taken in a trial of the OX40 agonist ivuxolimab. Receptor source: an adult with an advanced solid tumor such as melanoma, head and neck, liver or kidney cancer. The CDR3 runs from the conserved cysteine through the conserved F or W. A D gene is named only where the DNA matches it firmly.

d_call v_call cdr3_length cdr3_aa
- TRBV19 14 CASSAGTPSYEQYF
TRBD1 TRBV11-2 17 CASSPGQGAIVYTEAFF
- TRBV6-4 14 CASSPGTGTTEAFF
TRBD2 TRBV18 15 CASSPELAGADTQYF
- TRBV7-3 14 CASSLPVASYEQYF
TRBD1 TRBV14 15 CASRQSGTANYGYTF
- TRBV25-1 14 CASSEGRAGYGYTF
TRBD2 TRBV28 14 CASSLRGGTYEQYF
- TRBV6-5 14 CASSYGAGGTEAFF
- TRBV5-6 11 CASSLSDTQYF
TRBD2 TRBV10-2 14 CASSSSGVPYEQYF
TRBD1 TRBV7-3 15 CASSADRGPKETQYF
- TRBV6-4 14 CASTQDPEGNEQFF
TRBD1 TRBV29-1 12 CSVTAGGTEAFF
- TRBV28 12 CASSDAFREQFF
TRBD2 TRBV28 14 CASSPTSLTDTQYF
- TRBV29-1 14 CSVEPGGEHRKQYF
- TRBV15 15 CATSRRSRGGDEQYF
TRBD2 TRBV7-8 17 CASSLSTSGPNTGELFF
- TRBV28 14 CASSSWTTGYEQFF
TRBD2 TRBV5-8 15 CASSQDRTSGYEQYF
TRBD2 TRBV5-6 15 CASSFTSGGYYEQYF
- TRBV7-9 16 CASSLGPGGWIETQYF
- TRBV5-1 14 CASSLEVGAYEQYF
- TRBV27 13 CASESRPYNEQFF
TRBD2 TRBV4-1 16 CASSQEGGAGFYEQYF
- TRBV4-1 13 CASSQSTAYEQYF
TRBD1 TRBV30 15 CAWSNGQAPNYGYTF
TRBD1 TRBV30 13 CAWNQGQGYEQYF
TRBD1 TRBV5-4 15 CASSSRTGVLYEQYF
TRBD2 TRBV5-1 16 CASSPPSGREKDTQYF
- TRBV28 16 CASSSLAGRSGNTIYF
- TRBV6-1 15 CASSDGGTGLDTQYF
- TRBV6-1 15 CASSPGVSGGNTIYF
TRBD2 TRBV5-4 15 CASSLWGAGSYEQYF
- TRBV4-1 14 CASSPPSADYGYTF
- TRBV6-5 13 CASRLGSSYEQYF
- TRBV9 17 CASSVAGAGRLTGELFF
TRBD2 TRBV27 13 CASTSRTSSEQFF
- TRBV7-2 16 CASSLVHRGYQETQYF
- TRBV30 13 CAWSVGGAGELFF
- TRBV2 15 CASSDGGYSGNTIYF
- TRBV5-1 14 CASSFARGAFGYTF
- TRBV6-5 13 CASSYRDTGELFF
TRBD1 TRBV9 16 CASSTPPGQLDLEAFF
- TRBV5-1 13 CASSLAGLREQYF
- TRBV9 14 CASSVVLYSDTQYF
- TRBV28 15 CASETGRRRQETQYF
- TRBV6-4 14 CASRGGKSNQPQHF
- TRBV6-1 15 CASSEEGSSYNEQFF
TRBD1 TRBV7-9 14 CASSARDSDYEQYF
- TRBV2 14 CASSIGGVGYEQYF
TRBD2 TRBV9 16 CASSGIGTSPAGELFF
- TRBV5-8 13 CASSVDGNQPQHF
- TRBV6-5 13 CASSLKRTDTQYF
- TRBV5-4 15 CASSLGSTSYNEQFF
- TRBV28 13 CASSHGRFSEQYF
- TRBV28 14 CASSYEWSGNTIYF
TRBD1 TRBV30 13 CAWRPGQSYEQYF
- TRBV7-6 17 CASSLLNASGDGFEQYF